These T cell receptor beta chains were read from a single sample in a study of PD-1 blockade in classical Hodgkin lymphoma. Produced via immunoSEQ multiplex PCR; TCRdb's table is partial and in-frame only. The sample includes about 19,000 clones, just over 85% of them seen just once. The source material was peripheral blood mononuclear cells (PBMCs), sampled before the second cycle of nivolumab. The origin of the receptors is a human donor with classical Hodgkin lymphoma. Each CDR3 is given with its conserved first and last residue. A D gene is named only where the DNA matches it firmly. Clone size is shown for a subset of rows, as once, few, many or a class of expanded clone.

TRBJ2-5	-	TRBV5-1	-	CASSPLSTRETQYF	TGCGCCAGCAGCCCCCTTTCCACGCGAGAGACCCAGTACTTC
TRBJ2-3	-	TRBV5-1	-	CASSGEDPRTDTQYF	TGCGCCAGCAGTGGTGAGGACCCTAGAACAGATACGCAGTATTTT
TRBJ1-2	-	TRBV4-2	few	CASSQDFGQYDGYTF	TGTGCCAGCAGCCAAGATTTTGGACAATACGATGGCTACACCTTC
TRBJ1-1	-	TRBV7-8	-	CASTMGVEGEAFF	TGTGCCAGCACCATGGGGGTGGAGGGTGAAGCTTTCTTT
TRBJ1-3	-	TRBV10-3	once	CAISSANTIYF	TGTGCCATCAGCTCGGCTAACACCATATATTTT
TRBJ2-1	TRBD2	TRBV19	-	CASSIRLMGEMGLAGASSYNEQFF	TGTGCCAGTAGTATTCGATTGATGGGGGAGATGGGACTAGCGGGGGCGAGCTCCTACAATGAGCAGTTCTTC
TRBJ2-2	TRBD2	TRBV5-1	-	CASSSDTSAWDTGELFF	TGCGCCAGCAGCTCAGATACTAGCGCCTGGGACACCGGGGAGCTGTTTTTT
TRBJ2-1	-	TRBV5-1	-	CASSLGTTSFWVQFEQFF	TGCGCCAGCAGCTTGGGGACTACTAGTTTCTGGGTACAATTTGAGCAGTTCTTC
TRBJ1-2	-	TRBV7-2	-	CASSHPGFGYTF	TGTGCCAGCAGCCACCCTGGGTTTGGCTACACCTTC
TRBJ2-5	-	TRBV5-5	-	CASSLDIVETQYF	TGTGCCAGCAGCTTGGATATAGTAGAGACCCAGTACTTC
TRBJ2-1	TRBD1	TRBV5-1	few	CASSTGTGANEQFF	TGCGCCAGCAGCACCGGGACAGGGGCCAATGAGCAGTTCTTC
TRBJ1-1	-	TRBV4-1	once	CASSQEWGLGTEAFF	TGCGCCAGCAGCCAAGAGTGGGGTTTAGGCACTGAAGCTTTCTTT
TRBJ1-2	-	TRBV4-2	-	CASSQESRVTRGHGYTF	TGTGCCAGCAGCCAAGAATCCCGGGTAACTCGGGGTCATGGCTACACCTTC
TRBJ1-6	TRBD1	TRBV19	few	CASREQGALNSPLHF	TGTGCCAGTAGGGAACAGGGGGCCCTTAATTCACCCCTCCACTTT
TRBJ1-2	TRBD1	TRBV19	medium-sized	CASSITVAGVDGRTGGYTF	TGTGCCAGTAGTATTACGGTGGCAGGGGTTGACGGTCGGACAGGAGGCTACACCTTC
TRBJ2-5	TRBD2	TRBV4-2	-	CASSPLGSGGQTQYF	TGTGCCAGCAGCCCCCTTGGTAGCGGGGGGCAGACCCAGTACTTC
TRBJ2-3	TRBD2	TRBV4-2	-	CASSQDLTSGTSTDTQYF	TGTGCCAGCAGCCAAGATTTGACTAGCGGAACTAGCACAGATACGCAGTATTTT
TRBJ1-2	-	TRBV9	-	CASSPSWQPNYGYTF	TGTGCCAGCAGCCCTAGTTGGCAGCCTAACTATGGCTACACCTTC
TRBJ2-5	-	TRBV6-5	-	CASSSQTGTYQETQYF	TGTGCCAGCAGTTCTCAAACAGGGACCTACCAAGAGACCCAGTACTTC
TRBJ1-1	-	TRBV5-1	-	CASSSTGPQMNTEAFF	TGCGCCAGCAGCTCAACAGGCCCCCAAATGAACACTGAAGCTTTCTTT
TRBJ1-6	-	TRBV7-9	-	CASSLDSAGRSPLHF	TGTGCCAGCAGCTTAGACAGTGCGGGGCGTTCACCCCTCCACTTT
TRBJ2-1	-	TRBV27	few	CASSPTVAAEQFF	TGTGCCAGCAGTCCCACCGTAGCGGCGGAGCAGTTCTTC
TRBJ2-1	-	TRBV2	-	CASSAPEVLPSEQFF	TGTGCCAGCAGTGCCCCTGAGGTTCTCCCAAGTGAGCAGTTCTTC
TRBJ2-3	-	TRBV5-1	-	CASSDDTDTQYF	TGCGCCAGCAGCGACGACACAGATACGCAGTATTTT
TRBJ2-1	TRBD2	TRBV4-2	once	CASSQVLIAGEQFF	TGTGCCAGCAGCCAAGTTTTGATAGCGGGTGAGCAGTTCTTC
TRBJ2-5	-	TRBV18	-	CASSPQETQYF	TGTGCCAGCTCACCCCAAGAGACCCAGTACTTC
TRBJ1-1	-	TRBV14	-	CASSQGSFNTEAFF	TGTGCCAGCAGCCAAGGAAGTTTTAACACTGAAGCTTTCTTT
TRBJ1-2	-	TRBV30	-	CAWQPGVNYGYTF	TGTGCCTGGCAACCCGGGGTTAACTATGGCTACACCTTC
TRBJ1-6	TRBD1	TRBV5-5	few	CASSPGTGQSPLHF	TGTGCCAGCAGCCCCGGGACAGGGCAGTCACCCCTCCACTTT
TRBJ1-1	-	TRBV6-5	-	CASSYSVDMNTEAFF	TGTGCCAGCAGTTACTCCGTGGATATGAACACTGAAGCTTTCTTT
TRBJ2-7	-	TRBV5-3	-	CARSLEQGREQYF	TGTGCCAGAAGCTTGGAGCAGGGCCGAGAGCAGTACTTC
TRBJ2-7	-	TRBV5-1	-	CASSLSWNPGSEQYF	TGCGCCAGCAGCTTGAGCTGGAACCCGGGGAGTGAGCAGTACTTC
TRBJ2-5	TRBD2	TRBV5-1	-	CASSGGLAGDWETQYF	TGCGCCAGCAGCGGCGGACTAGCGGGGGATTGGGAGACCCAGTACTTC
TRBJ2-1	TRBD2	TRBV19	-	CASSSGGALFHEQFF	TGTGCCAGTAGTAGCGGGGGGGCCCTTTTTCATGAGCAGTTCTTC
TRBJ1-5	TRBD1	TRBV15	-	CATSQGGAQGQPQHF	TGTGCCACCAGCCAGGGGGGGGCGCAGGGTCAGCCCCAGCATTTT
TRBJ2-7	-	TRBV6-6	-	CASSPGLAFGYEQYF	TGTGCCAGCAGCCCTGGGCTAGCGTTCGGCTACGAGCAGTACTTC
TRBJ2-7	-	TRBV20-1	-	CSATGGREQYF	TGCAGTGCTACCGGGGGGCGGGAGCAGTACTTC
TRBJ1-4	-	TRBV7-3	-	CASSPDSSFEKLFF	TGTGCCAGCAGCCCCGACAGTAGCTTCGAAAAACTGTTTTTT
TRBJ2-4	-	TRBV5-6	-	CASSLVGQGAKNIQYF	TGTGCCAGCAGCTTGGTGGGTCAGGGGGCCAAAAACATTCAGTACTTC
TRBJ2-6	-	TRBV4-1	-	CASSQESLGVLSGANVLTF	TGCGCCAGCAGCCAAGAAAGCTTAGGCGTCCTCTCTGGGGCCAACGTCCTGACTTTC
TRBJ2-3	-	TRBV4-1	few	CASSQDRQATDTQYF	TGCGCCAGCAGCCAAGATCGGCAGGCCACAGATACGCAGTATTTT
TRBJ2-7	-	TRBV5-1	few	CASSQASFHEQYF	TGCGCCAGCAGCCAGGCTAGCTTCCACGAGCAGTACTTC
TRBJ2-2	-	TRBV5-1	-	CASTINTGELFF	TGCGCCAGCACCATAAACACCGGGGAGCTGTTTTTT
TRBJ2-7	-	TRBV5-1	-	CASSLVDSSYEQYF	TGCGCCAGCAGCTTGGTAGACTCCTCCTACGAGCAGTACTTC
TRBJ1-1	TRBD1	TRBV30	-	CATDRGRTEAFF	TGTGCCACCGACAGGGGTCGGACTGAAGCTTTCTTT
TRBJ2-7	-	TRBV10-3	-	CAISESGVAAIYEQYF	TGTGCCATCAGTGAGTCGGGGGTAGCGGCGATATACGAGCAGTACTTC
TRBJ1-1	TRBD1	TRBV11-3	-	CASSPGTGWNTEAFF	TGTGCCAGCAGCCCTGGGACAGGGTGGAACACTGAAGCTTTCTTT
TRBJ2-7	-	TRBV7-8	once	CASSLAQTYEQYF	TGTGCCAGCAGCTTAGCACAGACGTACGAGCAGTACTTC
TRBJ1-3	-	TRBV19	-	CASSIVKSSGNTIYF	TGTGCCAGTAGTATAGTCAAAAGCTCTGGAAACACCATATATTTT
TRBJ2-1	TRBD1	TRBV27	-	CASSLLDRYEQFF	TGTGCCAGCAGTTTATTGGACAGGTATGAGCAGTTCTTC
TRBJ1-1	-	TRBV5-1	few	CASSLQGNTEAFF	TGCGCCAGCAGTTTACAGGGGAACACTGAAGCTTTCTTT
TRBJ2-5	-	TRBV5-1	-	CASSPPGTFETQYF	TGCGCCAGCAGCCCCCCGGGGACTTTTGAGACCCAGTACTTC